The next 32 T cell receptor beta chains were all read from a single sample in a study of early T cells in non-severe SARS-CoV-2 infection. TCRdb redid the calling of the 5' RACE reads with MiXCR, one entry per CDR3 protein. The top ten clones hold about a tenth of a sample with 25,000 to 30,000 distinct CDR3 sequences, more than 4% of them seen once. The sample was whole blood. All receptors derive from an adult who was a healthcare worker with PCR-confirmed SARS-CoV-2 infection or an uninfected control (not recorded which).

This clonotype appeared many times. This chain joins TRBV2 and TRBJ2-3; 8 nucleotides line up with TRBD2. J gave up 2 bases and V 6 bases, and 7 bases lay outside the gene matches. The germline gives CDR1 SNHLY, CDR2 FYNNEI. The length of the CDR3 is 15 residues. Written as DNA, the CDR3 is TGTGCCAGCAGGAGGGGTAGCGGGACCACAGATACGCAGTATTTT. Its translation is CASRRGSGTTDTQYF.

V usage is TRBV5-1 and J usage is TRBJ2-3; 14 bases map to TRBD2. CDR3 length equals 16 residues. J lost 5 bases, V lost 4 bases, and 6 bases had no gene match. The V gene's germline CDR1 is SGHRS and CDR2 YFSETQ. DNA of the CDR3: TGCGCCAGCAGCCCGACTAGCGGGAGGGCCGGAGATACGCAGTATTTT. Protein: CASSPTSGRAGDTQYF.

The chain employs TRBV27 and TRBJ2-1; 9 nucleotides match TRBD1. Germline trimming cut 5 bases from V and 2 bases from J; bases unmatched to any gene: 7. Per the germline V gene, CDR1 is MNHEY and CDR2 is SMNVEV (reference sequence). The CDR3 contains 16 residues. CDR3 DNA: TGTGCCAGCAGTCCCGCCCGGACAGGGGCCTACAATGAGCAGTTCTTC. Residues: CASSPARTGAYNEQFF.

This clonotype was seen many times. The chain carries TRBV19 and TRBJ1-5, with D maybe TRBD1 (6 bases). The germline V gene has CDR1 LNHDA and CDR2 SQIVND (reference sequence). The CDR3 is 15 amino acids. V dropped 7 bases and J dropped 3 bases, with 16 bases sitting between them. CDR3: CASIGGQGVNQPQHF. The CDR3 DNA sequence: TGTGCCAGTATCGGGGGGCAGGGTGTCAATCAGCCCCAGCATTTT.

This rearrangement joins TRBV20-1 to TRBJ2-5, with D perhaps matching TRBD1 (6 bases). CDR1 is DFQATT and CDR2 is SNEGSKA in the germline V gene (reference sequence). This CDR3 spans 12 amino acids. V dropped 3 bases and J dropped 5 bases, with 10 bases sitting between them. Here the CDR3 reads CSARGADETQYF. CDR3 DNA sequence: TGCAGTGCTAGGGGGGCAGACGAGACCCAGTACTTC.

As concerns this clonotype: A read error is possible here, since a much larger clone lies one base away. This rearrangement joins TRBV29-1 to TRBJ2-1; D might be TRBD2 (7 bases). Trimming cost V 1 base and J 5 bases, with 21 bases left between them. The CDR3 loop spans 17 amino acids. Looked up from germline, CDR1 is SQVTM and CDR2 is ANQGSEA. The CDR3 loop reads CSVEAEGVLAEHNEQFF. The CDR3 coding sequence is TGCAGCGTTGAAGCCGAGGGGGTCCTAGCGGAACACAATGAGCAGTTCTTC.

This clonotype has a count of ten or more. The chain has TRBV18 and TRBJ2-6; possibly TRBD1 or TRBD2 for D (5 bases each). The CDR3 has 18 residues. The V end lost 2 bases, the J end lost 3 bases, and 17 bases lay between the germline ends. Germline CDR1 is KGHSH and CDR2 is LQKENI. CDR3 loop: CASSPTGQGEIGANVLTF. The CDR3 DNA follows: TGTGCCAGCTCACCAACGGGGCAGGGAGAAATTGGGGCCAACGTCCTGACTTTC.

This clonotype was seen ten or more times. The chain links TRBV6-2 or TRBV6-3 to TRBJ1-2, with a weak D call TRBD1 (6 bases). CDR3 size: 13 residues. CDR1 and CDR2 (germline): MNHEY, SVGEGT. Trimming shortened V by 5 bases and J by 5 bases, and 12 bases separated the two germline ends. The CDR3 protein is CASSGDNRYGYTF. CDR3 coding DNA: TGTGCCAGCAGTGGGGACAACCGGTATGGCTACACCTTC.

This clonotype was detected many times. The chain joins TRBV5-8 to TRBJ2-5, with D perhaps matching TRBD1 or TRBD2 (5 bases each). The CDR3 extends over 16 amino acids. Trimming shortened V by 0 bases and J by 5 bases, and 17 bases separated the two germline ends. CDR1 SGHTS and CDR2 YDEGEE come from the germline V gene. Written as DNA, the CDR3 is TGTGCCAGCAGCTTGGGAAGGGACCTCTCCCAGGAGACCCAGTACTTC. It codes for CASSLGRDLSQETQYF. The whole variable domain, remainder taken from reference TRBV5-8 and TRBJ2-5, is EAGVTQSPTHLIKTRGQQATLRCSPISGHTSVYWYQQALGLGLQFLLWYDEGEERNRGNFPPRFSGRQFPNYSSELNVNALELEDSALYLCASSLGRDLSQETQYFGPGTRLLVL.

The chain carries TRBV19 and TRBJ2-1; TRBD2 matches at 13 bases. CDR1 is LNHDA and CDR2 is SQIVND in the germline V gene (reference sequence). The CDR3 consists of 14 residues. The V segment lost 7 bases and the J segment 8 bases; nucleotides outside the gene matches: 5. CDR3 loop: CASTAGLAGHEQFF. The CDR3 bases are TGTGCCAGTACCGCGGGACTAGCGGGACATGAGCAGTTCTTC.

This clonotype was detected many times. This chain uses TRBV28 with TRBJ2-2; 7 bases fit TRBD2. The CDR3 extends over 16 amino acids. Germline CDR1 MDHEN, CDR2 SYDVKM. The junction had 10 bases not matched to a gene; V was cut back by 5 bases and J by 4 bases. The chain's CDR3 is CASSLQAGSGTGELFF. The CDR3 nucleotides read TGTGCCAGCAGTCTTCAAGCGGGATCGGGCACCGGGGAGCTGTTTTTT.

Notes on this clonotype: A much larger clone sits a single nucleotide away, making a read error possible. V is TRBV14 and J is TRBJ2-1; a weak D match, TRBD2 (6 bases). The CDR3 contains 13 residues. Per germline, CDR1 SGHDN and CDR2 FVKESK. The V end was cut by 5 bases, the J end by 5 bases, with 10 bases between. CDR3 coding DNA: TGTGCCAGCAGCGCCGGGACTCACAATGAGCAGTTCTTC. Its translation: CASSAGTHNEQFF.

This clonotype was detected many times. The chain is built from TRBV20-1 and TRBJ2-1; 10 nucleotides align to TRBD2. V gave up 2 bases and J gave up 0 bases; unmatched junction bases: 1. Per germline, CDR1 DFQATT and CDR2 SNEGSKA (reference sequence). This CDR3 region has 15 residues. Here the CDR3 DNA reads TGCAGTGCTAGACCTAGCGGGAGCTCCTACAATGAGCAGTTCTTC. It encodes CSARPSGSSYNEQFF.

Ten or more counts support this clonotype. The chain carries TRBV5-1 and TRBJ1-1, with 8 positions matching TRBD1. This CDR3 comprises 14 residues. The germline V gene has CDR1 SGHRS and CDR2 YFSETQ. The junction had 6 bases not matched to a gene; V was cut back by 5 bases and J by 3 bases. In DNA, the CDR3 is TGCGCCAGCAGTGCGACAGGGGCGGACACTGAAGCTTTCTTT. It translates to CASSATGADTEAFF. Looking up the rest from reference TRBV5-1 and TRBJ1-1 gives the full variable domain: KAGVTQTPRYLIKTRGQQVTLSCSPISGHRSVSWYQQTPGQGLQFLFEYFSETQRNKGNFPGRFSGRQFSNSRSEMNVSTLELGDSALYLCASSATGADTEAFFGQGTRLTVV.

On this clonotype: A read error may be the cause here, since a much bigger clone is one base away. In DNA form, the CDR3 reads TGTGCCAGCTCATCGGGCGAAGAAAAGAGGAACTATGGCTACACCTTC. It yields the protein CASSSGEEKRNYGYTF. The chain combines TRBV18 with TRBJ1-2; no clear D. Germline V gene lookup returns CDR1 KGHSH and CDR2 LQKENI. This CDR3 comprises 16 residues. Trimming removed 5 bases from V and 2 bases from J, with 18 bases in between.

This clonotype was recorded many times. J is TRBJ1-3 and V is TRBV12-3 or TRBV12-4, with unresolved D. Trimming left V 3 bases short and J 0 bases short, with 12 bases between. The CDR3 is 16 amino acids. The CDR3 nucleotides read TGTGCCAGCAGTTTTTCGACTGGACCCTCTGGAAACACCATATATTTT. As protein: CASSFSTGPSGNTIYF.

The table lists this clonotype with many counts. The chain employs TRBV20-1 and TRBJ2-3; no firm D call. The germline V and J ends were trimmed by 4 bases and 0 bases, with 8 bases remaining between them. The CDR3 consists of 13 residues. Per germline, CDR1 DFQATT and CDR2 SNEGSKA (reference sequence). For the CDR3, the DNA is TGCAGTGCTACCCACGACAGCACAGATACGCAGTATTTT. Amino acids: CSATHDSTDTQYF.

This clonotype was recorded at least ten times. The chain combines TRBV20-1 with TRBJ2-7, with 8 bases fitting TRBD2. The CDR3 has 14 residues. With 5 bases clipped from V and 0 bases from J, the junction kept 6 bases outside the gene matches. CDR1 and CDR2 from the germline V gene are DFQATT and SNEGSKA (reference sequence). CDR3 coding DNA: TGCAGTGCTGGGTTCAGCGGGAGCTCCTACGAGCAGTACTTC. It yields the protein CSAGFSGSSYEQYF.

The sample holds many counts of this clonotype. The genes are TRBV12-5 and TRBJ2-1; D possibly uses TRBD1 or TRBD2 (5 bases each). Germline V gene lookup returns CDR1 LGHNT and CDR2 FRNRAP. This CDR3 is 14 amino acids long. Between the trimmed V and J ends, which lost 6 bases and 5 bases, there was a span of 14 bases. The CDR3 reads CASGPGPPDNEQFF. Written as DNA, the CDR3 is TGTGCTAGTGGCCCGGGACCACCGGACAATGAGCAGTTCTTC. The full variable domain, its missing parts supplied by reference TRBV12-5 and TRBJ2-1, is DARVTQTPRHKVTEMGQEVTMRCQPILGHNTVFWYRQTMMQGLELLAYFRNRAPLDDSGMPKDRFSAEMPDATLATLKIQPSEPRDSAVYFCASGPGPPDNEQFFGPGTRLTVL.

This clonotype was observed at least ten times. The genes are TRBV11-2 and TRBJ2-1, with TRBD2 matching over 7 bases. The CDR3 has 16 amino acids. Trimming removed 5 bases from V and 2 bases from J; junction bases left unmatched: 9. Per the germline V gene, CDR1 is SGHAT and CDR2 is FQNNGV. DNA of the CDR3: TGTGCCAGCAGCCGTTCGGGGGGTCGGGCCTACAATGAGCAGTTCTTC. Amino acids: CASSRSGGRAYNEQFF.

This clonotype was seen repeatedly, ten times or more. The chain is built from TRBV28 and TRBJ2-7; TRBD2 is a possible D gene (5 bases). The germline V gene encodes CDR1 MDHEN and CDR2 SYDVKM. Trimming stripped 2 bases from V and 6 bases from J, with 14 bases between. The CDR3 runs to 14 residues. The DNA of the CDR3 is TGTGCCAGCAGTTTAGCTCCCAAAGGGAGCGAGCAGTACTTC. Encoded protein: CASSLAPKGSEQYF.

This clonotype turned up a few times. For the CDR3, the DNA is TGTGCCAGCAGCGTAGAAGGCAGTTATAATTCACCCCTCCACTTT. Translation gives CASSVEGSYNSPLHF. V is TRBV9 and J is TRBJ1-6; D not certain. This CDR3 is 15 amino acids long. Germline V CDR1 and CDR2: SGDLS, YYNGEE. Between the trimmed V and J ends, which lost 0 bases and 4 bases, there was a span of 8 bases.

This clonotype was seen many times. This chain uses TRBV19 with TRBJ2-3, with TRBD1 as a possible D gene (6 bases). Trimming stripped 6 bases from V and 3 bases from J, with 10 bases between. Germline V gives CDR1 LNHDA, CDR2 SQIVND (reference sequence). The CDR3 consists of 13 residues. CDR3 nucleotide sequence: TGTGCCAGTAGGATACAGGGAACAGATACGCAGTATTTT. Translated, it gives CASRIQGTDTQYF.

The chain employs TRBV6-2 or TRBV6-3 and TRBJ2-3, with a weak D call TRBD2 (5 bases). Looked up from germline, CDR1 is MNHEY and CDR2 is SVGEGT. The V gene lost 7 bases and the J gene lost 6 bases, with 20 bases spanning the gap. The CDR3 loop spans 15 amino acids. As DNA, the CDR3 is TGTGCCAGCACCAACACGGGAATTCGGCTGGATACGCAGTATTTT. The encoded protein is CASTNTGIRLDTQYF.

There are many counts of this clonotype. The chain employs TRBV7-2 and TRBJ2-1, with 14 bases that match TRBD2. CDR3 size: 16 residues. The V segment lost 4 bases and the J segment 4 bases; nucleotides outside the gene matches: 3. The germline V gene has CDR1 SGHTA and CDR2 FQGNSA. The CDR3 coding sequence is TGTGCCAGCAGCTGGGGACTAGCGGGAGTGTACAATGAGCAGTTCTTC. It specifies CASSWGLAGVYNEQFF.

By share of the sample, this clonotype is medium-sized. The chain is built from TRBV5-4 and TRBJ2-7; D might be TRBD2 (7 bases). The germline V gene encodes CDR1 SGHNT and CDR2 YYREEE (reference sequence). The V and J ends lost 1 base and 4 bases respectively, with 15 bases between them. The CDR3 contains 15 residues. The CDR3 loop reads CASSLPGEGNYEQYF. The CDR3 DNA reads TGTGCCAGCAGCTTGCCAGGGGAGGGGAATTACGAGCAGTACTTC.

This clonotype was recorded at least ten times. This sequence joins TRBV7-3 and TRBJ2-3; 7 bases are a match to TRBD2. Trimming cost V 2 bases and J 3 bases; bases outside gene matches: 8. Germline CDR1 and CDR2: SGHTA and FQGTGA. The CDR3 has 16 residues. CDR3 in DNA: TGTGCCAGCAGCTTACGTCTTGGGGAGGGGACAGATACGCAGTATTTT. This gives the protein CASSLRLGEGTDTQYF.

At least ten counts were recorded for this clonotype. The rearrangement uses TRBV2 and TRBJ2-2, with a possible D match to TRBD2 (6 bases). The CDR3 is made up of 14 amino acids. Germline CDR1 is SNHLY and CDR2 is FYNNEI. The V end lost 6 bases, the J end lost 1 base, and 9 bases lay between the germline ends. DNA of the CDR3: TGTGCCAGCAGACTGGGACTGAACACCGGGGAGCTGTTTTTT. Translation gives CASRLGLNTGELFF.

This clonotype was found a few times. The chain carries TRBV6-5 and TRBJ1-4; TRBD1 might be the D (5 bases). V shed 6 bases and J shed 4 bases, with 15 bases lying between them. The CDR3 runs 15 residues. CDR1 and CDR2 (germline): MNHEY, SVGAGI. In nucleotides, the CDR3 is TGTGCCAGCAGCAAAAGAAGAGGGGATAATGAAAAACTGTTTTTT. Encoded protein: CASSKRRGDNEKLFF.

The table lists this clonotype with many counts. The V gene is TRBV5-6, the J gene TRBJ2-1, with 10 bases lining up with TRBD1. This CDR3 has 15 residues. The V gene's germline CDR1 is SGHDT and CDR2 YYEEEE. With V trimmed by 3 bases and J by 5 bases, 5 bases remained unmatched. The CDR3 here is CASSSTGGVDNEQFF. CDR3 sequence (DNA): TGTGCCAGCAGCTCGACAGGGGGCGTTGACAATGAGCAGTTCTTC. Filled out from reference TRBV5-6 and TRBJ2-1, the complete variable domain reads DAGVTQSPTHLIKTRGQQVTLRCSPKSGHDTVSWYQQALGQGPQFIFQYYEEEERQRGNFPDRFSGHQFPNYSSELNVNALLLGDSALYLCASSSTGGVDNEQFFGPGTRLTVL.

This clonotype was seen many times. The chain uses TRBV7-2 and TRBJ1-1, with D possibly being TRBD1 (6 bases). Trimming left V 6 bases short and J 0 bases short, with 11 bases between. The CDR3 contains 14 residues. Germline CDR1 and CDR2: SGHTA and FQGNSA. The CDR3 DNA sequence: TGTGCCAGCAGTCGTACAGGGCTGAACACTGAAGCTTTCTTT. Its protein is CASSRTGLNTEAFF.

Remarks on this clonotype: A read error may explain this, as a much larger clone is one base away. The J gene is TRBJ2-4, the V gene TRBV19, with 9 positions matching TRBD1. This CDR3 spans 15 amino acids. Germline V lookup: CDR1 LNHDA, CDR2 SQIVND (reference sequence). The CDR3 sequence is CANSITGTGLNIQYF. The CDR3 DNA reads TGTGCCAATAGTATCACCGGGACAGGGTTGAACATTCAGTACTTC.